These 27 T cell receptor beta chains were sequenced from one sample in a study of shared clonotypes between healthy human individuals. The assay was immunoSEQ multiplex PCR, and TCRdb's table has in-frame clones only and misses some. Of 150,000 to 200,000 clones in the sample, around 63% were seen once. Sequencing was done on a sample of memory CD4+ T cells sorted from blood. Described subset: CD45RA-negative fraction. All receptors come from a man aged 25-45 years in good health.

The genes are TRBV7-3 and TRBJ2-2, with a tentative D call TRBD1 (6 bases). Trimming took off 5 bases at V and 3 bases at J, with 13 bases between the two ends. Germline CDR1 and CDR2: SGHTA and FQGTGA. The CDR3 has 15 residues. The CDR3 here is CASSAYRAHTGELFF. CDR3 nucleotides: TGTGCCAGCAGCGCTTACAGGGCGCACACCGGGGAGCTGTTTTTT.

The rearrangement links TRBV6-5 to TRBJ2-2, with D perhaps matching TRBD1 (5 bases). V lost 1 base and J lost 1, with 7 bases in between. This CDR3 comprises 15 residues. Germline V lookup: CDR1 MNHEY, CDR2 SVGAGI. As DNA, the CDR3 is TGTGCCAGCAGTTACTTCGGACAGAACACCGGGGAGCTGTTTTTT. It translates to CASSYFGQNTGELFF.

The chain joins TRBV7-8 to TRBJ2-3, with 8 bases aligning to TRBD2. The CDR3 contains 16 residues. Per germline, CDR1 SGHVS and CDR2 FQNEAQ. The junction had 8 bases not matched to a gene; V was cut back by 3 bases and J by 3 bases. The CDR3 DNA follows: TGTGCCAGCAGCTTCCTCAGCGGGAGTAAAACAGATACGCAGTATTTT. Amino acids: CASSFLSGSKTDTQYF.

This chain connects TRBV2 to TRBJ2-5; a weak D match, TRBD2 (6 bases). V was trimmed by 0 bases and J by 8 bases, leaving 16 bases between them. Germline assignment: CDR1 SNHLY and CDR2 FYNNEI. The CDR3 runs to 15 residues. In DNA, the CDR3 is TGTGCCAGCAGTGAAGCTTTGGGGACTGAGAGAACCCAGTACTTC. This translates into CASSEALGTERTQYF.

This sequence joins TRBV7-6 and TRBJ2-3, with TRBD1 identical over 10 bases. Trimming took 4 bases from V and 4 from J; bases not matched to a gene: 14. Germline V CDR1 and CDR2: SGHVS, FNYEAQ. The CDR3 consists of 18 residues. CDR3 in DNA: TGTGCCAGCAGCTGGCCCGAAAGAGGGACAGGGGACGCAGATACGCAGTATTTT. Residues: CASSWPERGTGDADTQYF.

V usage is TRBV28 and J usage is TRBJ2-2; D is perhaps TRBD1 (5 bases). This CDR3 region has 14 residues. V was pared by 7 bases and J by 7 bases, with 16 bases between. Germline V gives CDR1 MDHEN, CDR2 SYDVKM. CDR3 in amino acids: CASKSPGNVGELFF. CDR3 nucleotides: TGTGCCAGCAAATCCCCAGGGAACGTCGGGGAGCTGTTTTTT.

V gene TRBV5-1 combines with J gene TRBJ1-4; D gene uncertain. Germline-derived CDR1 and CDR2 are SGHRS and YFSETQ. Trimming stripped 1 base from V and 8 bases from J, with 15 bases between. This CDR3 spans 15 amino acids. For the CDR3, the DNA is TGCGCCAGCAGCTTGATGAACCCAGGAAACGAAAAACTGTTTTTT. Its protein is CASSLMNPGNEKLFF.

This chain uses TRBV2 with TRBJ1-1, with D unclear. The CDR3 is 13 residues long. V was pared by 8 bases and J by 0 bases, with 10 bases between. The germline V gene has CDR1 SNHLY and CDR2 FYNNEI. The CDR3 DNA reads as TGTGCCAGCCGGACGTATATGAACACTGAAGCTTTCTTT. Its protein product is CASRTYMNTEAFF.

The chain couples TRBV19 to TRBJ2-7; TRBD2 matches at 7 bases. The trim removed 5 bases at V and 4 bases at J, leaving 5 bases unmatched. This CDR3 is built from 13 residues. The germline V gene encodes CDR1 LNHDA and CDR2 SQIVND (reference sequence). CDR3 nucleotide sequence: TGTGCCAGTAGTTTCGGGGAGGGGTACGAGCAGTACTTC. It translates to CASSFGEGYEQYF.

In the case of this clone: This probably arose from a read error, given a far larger clone one base away. The chain employs TRBV28 and TRBJ2-7; no definite D call. Trimming took off 5 bases at V and 3 bases at J, with 2 bases between the two ends. The length of the CDR3 is 10 residues. Per germline, CDR1 MDHEN and CDR2 SYDVKM. As DNA, the CDR3 is TGTGCCAGCAGTAACTACGAGCAGTACTTC. Translated, it gives CASSNYEQYF.

The chain recombines TRBV5-1 with TRBJ2-7; the D gene is possibly TRBD2 (5 bases). The V gene's germline CDR1 is SGHRS and CDR2 YFSETQ. This CDR3 is built from 14 residues. The V end lost 0 bases, the J end lost 3 bases, and 10 bases lay between the germline ends. Written as DNA, the CDR3 is TGCGCCAGCAGCTTGGGTTTCGGGGACTACGAGCAGTACTTC. Its protein product is CASSLGFGDYEQYF.

The chain carries TRBV5-5 and TRBJ2-5; the D is unclear. The V gene's germline CDR1 is SGHKS and CDR2 YYEKEE (reference sequence). The CDR3 loop spans 15 amino acids. V dropped 2 bases and J dropped 7 bases, with 18 bases sitting between them. The CDR3 DNA reads TGTGCCAGCAGCTTCCTGACCCCGGGCACATCGACCCAGTACTTC. This codes for CASSFLTPGTSTQYF.

This clone was seen more than once but under ten times. The chain has TRBV10-3 and TRBJ2-7; no reliable D call. The germline gives CDR1 ENHRY, CDR2 SYGVKD. Trimming shortened V by 0 bases and J by 13 bases, and 19 bases separated the two germline ends. This CDR3 has 14 amino acids. This CDR3 is CAISESTSGWIRYF. In nucleotides, the CDR3 is TGTGCCATCAGTGAGTCGACGTCTGGATGGATTCGTTACTTC.

The rearrangement joins TRBV6-1 to TRBJ1-4; a possible D gene is TRBD1 (5 bases). The CDR3 extends over 11 amino acids. The V gene's germline CDR1 is MNHNS and CDR2 SASEGT. This CDR3 is CGGATNEKLFF. The CDR3 DNA is TGTGGGGGGGCAACTAATGAAAAACTGTTTTTT.

The genes are TRBV10-2 and TRBJ2-4; TRBD1 is a possible D gene (6 bases). V was cut by 6 bases and J by 2 bases, with 8 bases left in between. This CDR3 region has 13 residues. Germline CDR1 reads WSHSY; CDR2 reads SAAADI. The CDR3 protein is CASSTGSKNIQYF. CDR3 coding DNA: TGCGCCAGCAGCACAGGGTCCAAAAACATTCAGTACTTC.

V is TRBV5-1 and J is TRBJ2-1; D may be TRBD1 or TRBD2 (5 bases each). The V end was cut by 1 base, the J end by 1 base, with 9 bases between. There are 15 residues in the CDR3. Germline loops: CDR1 SGHRS, CDR2 YFSETQ. This CDR3 is CASSLSGLSYNEQFF. CDR3 DNA: TGCGCCAGCAGCTTGTCGGGGCTGTCCTACAATGAGCAGTTCTTC. Filled out from reference TRBV5-1 and TRBJ2-1, the complete variable domain reads KAGVTQTPRYLIKTRGQQVTLSCSPISGHRSVSWYQQTPGQGLQFLFEYFSETQRNKGNFPGRFSGRQFSNSRSEMNVSTLELGDSALYLCASSLSGLSYNEQFFGPGTRLTVL.

This clone was detected a few times. The chain couples TRBV14 to TRBJ1-1, with D perhaps TRBD1 (6 bases). Trimming stripped 4 bases from V and 8 bases from J, with 17 bases between. Germline V gene sequence: CDR1 SGHDN, CDR2 FVKESK. The CDR3 is 14 residues long. This chain's CDR3 is CASSPQPGVLEAFF. The CDR3 DNA sequence: TGTGCCAGCAGCCCCCAACCAGGGGTTCTGGAAGCTTTCTTT.

This clone was found a few times. The chain has TRBV6-1 and TRBJ2-5; possibly TRBD1 for D (6 bases). Germline values: CDR1 MNHNS, CDR2 SASEGT. V lost 4 bases to trimming and J lost 7 bases, with 13 bases between them. The CDR3 spans 13 residues. The CDR3 sequence: CASSGTGSATQYF. Written as DNA, the CDR3 is TGTGCCAGCAGTGGAACAGGGTCGGCGACCCAGTACTTC.

Only one count was recorded for this clone. CDR3 bases: TGTGCCCTCGGGGGCCCGGGGAGCACAGATACGCAGTATTTT. Protein product: CALGGPGSTDTQYF. J is TRBJ2-3 and V is TRBV30, with D perhaps TRBD1 or TRBD2 (6 bases each). The germline V gene encodes CDR1 GTSNPN and CDR2 SVGIG (reference sequence). The CDR3 runs 14 residues. V was clipped by 8 bases and J by 0 bases, with 15 bases between them.

V usage is TRBV5-5 and J usage is TRBJ2-7, with D hard to call. With 0 bases removed from V and 2 bases from J, the gap between germline ends came to 15 bases. The CDR3 runs to 16 residues. The germline CDR1 and CDR2 sequences are SGHKS and YYEKEE (reference sequence). DNA for the CDR3: TGTGCCAGCAGCTTGGCCCTCGGGTCCTCAACCTACGAGCAGTACTTC. It translates to CASSLALGSSTYEQYF.

This clone was picked up a small number of times. This sequence joins TRBV7-9 and TRBJ2-7; the match to TRBD1 covers 9 bases. V lost 3 bases, J lost 0 bases, and 9 bases stayed unmatched. This CDR3 is 17 amino acids long. Germline V gene sequence: CDR1 SEHNR, CDR2 FQNEAQ (reference sequence). The CDR3 region has the DNA TGTGCCAGCAGCTTTCTCGGACAGGGGCCGGGCTCCTACGAGCAGTACTTC. This translates into CASSFLGQGPGSYEQYF.

The V call is TRBV5-6, the J call TRBJ2-6; D uncertain. Germline V gene sequence: CDR1 SGHDT, CDR2 YYEEEE. Trimming stripped 0 bases from V and 0 bases from J, with 1 base between. CDR3 length: 14 amino acids. CDR3 coding DNA: TGTGCCAGCAGCTTGGACTCTGGGGCCAACGTCCTGACTTTC. It yields the protein CASSLDSGANVLTF.

This chain links TRBV6-5 with TRBJ2-7; no reliable D call. Trimming removed 2 bases at V and 3 bases at J, with 11 bases between. The CDR3 has 14 amino acids. Germline CDR1 is MNHEY and CDR2 is SVGAGI. The CDR3 DNA is TGTGCCAGCAGTTACAGGAGACTGGACTACGAGCAGTACTTC. This gives the protein CASSYRRLDYEQYF.

This clone has just a few counts. The rearrangement links TRBV2 to TRBJ2-7, with D uncertain. Looked up from germline, CDR1 is SNHLY and CDR2 is FYNNEI. V was pared by 2 bases and J by 3 bases, with 5 bases between. The CDR3 consists of 12 residues. CDR3: CASSEPDYEQYF. The CDR3 nucleotides are TGTGCCAGCAGTGAACCCGACTACGAGCAGTACTTC.

J is TRBJ2-1 and V is TRBV7-2, with 10 positions matching TRBD2. The CDR3 runs 15 residues. V gave up 0 bases and J gave up 8 bases; unmatched junction bases: 4. Germline V gene lookup returns CDR1 SGHTA and CDR2 FQGNSA. The CDR3 loop is CASSLAASGSHEQFF. The CDR3, as DNA: TGTGCCAGCAGCTTAGCCGCTAGCGGGAGTCATGAGCAGTTCTTC.

The V and J genes are TRBV13 and TRBJ2-1, with TRBD2 identical over 13 bases. The V gene's germline CDR1 is PRHDT and CDR2 FYEKMQ (reference sequence). This CDR3 comprises 22 residues. The V gene end was trimmed by 5 bases and the J gene end by 0 bases; junction bases not matched to a gene: 19. The CDR3 spells CASSPRLTSGRVFFGSYNEQFF. The CDR3 DNA sequence: TGTGCCAGCAGCCCGCGACTCACTAGCGGGAGGGTTTTTTTCGGCTCCTACAATGAGCAGTTCTTC.

This rearrangement joins TRBV2 to TRBJ2-6; 8 bases are shared with TRBD1. V shed 6 bases and J 1 base; nucleotides not matched to a gene: 8. The germline gives CDR1 SNHLY, CDR2 FYNNEI. The CDR3 consists of 17 residues. The CDR3 nucleotides read TGTGCCAGCAGCCGGACAGGGTTCGCATCTGGGGCCAACGTCCTGACTTTC. It codes for CASSRTGFASGANVLTF. The variable domain in full, with the rest retrieved from reference TRBV2 and TRBJ2-6, is EPEVTQTPSHQVTQMGQEVILRCVPISNHLYFYWYRQILGQKVEFLVSFYNNEISEKSEIFDDQFSVERPDGSNFTLKIRSTKLEDSAMYFCASSRTGFASGANVLTFGAGSRLTVL.